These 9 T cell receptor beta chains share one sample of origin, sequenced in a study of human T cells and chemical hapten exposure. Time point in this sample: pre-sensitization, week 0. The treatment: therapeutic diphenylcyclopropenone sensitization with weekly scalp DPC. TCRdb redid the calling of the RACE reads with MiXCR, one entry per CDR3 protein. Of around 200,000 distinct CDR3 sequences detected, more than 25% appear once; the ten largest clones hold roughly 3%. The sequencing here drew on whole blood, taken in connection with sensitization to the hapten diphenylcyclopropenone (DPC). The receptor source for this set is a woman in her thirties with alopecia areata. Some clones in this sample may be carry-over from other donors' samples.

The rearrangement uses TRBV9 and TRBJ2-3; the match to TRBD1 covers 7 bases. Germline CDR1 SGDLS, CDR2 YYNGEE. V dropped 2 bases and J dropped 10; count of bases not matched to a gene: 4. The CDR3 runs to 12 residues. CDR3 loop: CASSVRQGPQYF. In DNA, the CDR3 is TGTGCCAGCAGCGTTAGACAGGGCCCGCAGTATTTT.

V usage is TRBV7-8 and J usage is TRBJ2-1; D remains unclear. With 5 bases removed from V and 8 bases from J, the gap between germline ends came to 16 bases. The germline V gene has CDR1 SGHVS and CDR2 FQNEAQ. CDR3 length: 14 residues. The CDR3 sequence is CASSPDETRYEQFF. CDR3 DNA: TGTGCCAGCAGCCCGGACGAGACGAGGTATGAGCAGTTCTTC. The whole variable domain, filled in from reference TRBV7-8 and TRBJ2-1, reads GAGVSQSPRYKVAKRGQDVALRCDPISGHVSLFWYQQALGQGPEFLTYFQNEAQLDKSGLPSDRFFAERPEGSVSTLKIQRTQQEDSAVYLCASSPDETRYEQFFGPGTRLTVL.

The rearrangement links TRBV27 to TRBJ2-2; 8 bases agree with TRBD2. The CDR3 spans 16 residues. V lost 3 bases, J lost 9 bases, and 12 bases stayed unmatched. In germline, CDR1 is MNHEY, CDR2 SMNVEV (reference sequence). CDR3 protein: CASSFSGRSGIWELFF. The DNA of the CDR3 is TGTGCCAGCAGTTTCAGCGGGAGAAGCGGTATCTGGGAGCTGTTTTTT.

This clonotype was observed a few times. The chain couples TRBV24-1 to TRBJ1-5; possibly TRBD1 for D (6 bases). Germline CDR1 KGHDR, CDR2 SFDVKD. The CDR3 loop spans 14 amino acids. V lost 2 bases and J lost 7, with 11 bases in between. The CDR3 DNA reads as TGTGCCACCAGTGATTCAGGGGCGGGCCAGCCCCAGCATTTT. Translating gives CATSDSGAGQPQHF.

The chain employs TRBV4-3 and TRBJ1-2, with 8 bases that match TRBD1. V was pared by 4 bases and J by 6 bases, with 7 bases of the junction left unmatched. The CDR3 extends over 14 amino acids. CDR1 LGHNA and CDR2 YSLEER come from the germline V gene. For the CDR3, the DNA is TGCGCCAGCAGCCCGACAGGGGAACAGAATGGCTACACCTTC. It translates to CASSPTGEQNGYTF.

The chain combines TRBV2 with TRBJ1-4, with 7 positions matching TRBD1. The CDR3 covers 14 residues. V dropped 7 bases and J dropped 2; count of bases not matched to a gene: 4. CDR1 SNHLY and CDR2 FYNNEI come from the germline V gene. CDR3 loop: CASNPQGTNEKLFF. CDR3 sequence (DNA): TGTGCCAGCAATCCACAGGGGACTAATGAAAAACTGTTTTTT.

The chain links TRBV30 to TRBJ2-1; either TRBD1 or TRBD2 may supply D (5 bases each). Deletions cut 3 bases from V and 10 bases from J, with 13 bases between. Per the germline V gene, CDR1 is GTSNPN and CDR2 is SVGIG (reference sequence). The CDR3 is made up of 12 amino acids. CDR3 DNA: TGTGCCTGGAGCGCAACAGGAGGCGAGCAGTTCTTC. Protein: CAWSATGGEQFF.

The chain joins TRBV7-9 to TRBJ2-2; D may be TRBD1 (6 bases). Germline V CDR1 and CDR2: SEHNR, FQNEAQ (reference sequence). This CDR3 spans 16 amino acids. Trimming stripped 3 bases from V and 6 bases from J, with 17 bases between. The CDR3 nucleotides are TGTGCCAGCAGCTTTTCCCCGACAGGCTCGGCCGGGGAGCTGTTTTTT. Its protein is CASSFSPTGSAGELFF.

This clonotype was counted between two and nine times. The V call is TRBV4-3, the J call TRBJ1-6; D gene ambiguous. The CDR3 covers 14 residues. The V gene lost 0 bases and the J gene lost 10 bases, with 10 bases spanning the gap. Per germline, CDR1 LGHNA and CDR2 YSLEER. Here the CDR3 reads CASSQDRVMSPLHF. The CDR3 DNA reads TGCGCCAGCAGCCAAGATCGGGTGATGTCACCCCTCCACTTT.